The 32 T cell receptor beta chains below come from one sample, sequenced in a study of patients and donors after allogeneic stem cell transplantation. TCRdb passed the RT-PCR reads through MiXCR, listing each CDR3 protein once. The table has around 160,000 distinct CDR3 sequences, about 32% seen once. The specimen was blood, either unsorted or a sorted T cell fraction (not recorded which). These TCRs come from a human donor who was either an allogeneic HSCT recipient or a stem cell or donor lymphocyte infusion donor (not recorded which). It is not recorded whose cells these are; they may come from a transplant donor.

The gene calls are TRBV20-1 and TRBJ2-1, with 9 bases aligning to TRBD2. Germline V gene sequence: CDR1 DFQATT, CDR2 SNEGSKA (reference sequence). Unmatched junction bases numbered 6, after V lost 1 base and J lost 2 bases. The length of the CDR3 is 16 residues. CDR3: CSARGSGSATYNEQFF. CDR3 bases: TGCAGTGCTAGAGGTAGCGGGAGCGCCACCTACAATGAGCAGTTCTTC.

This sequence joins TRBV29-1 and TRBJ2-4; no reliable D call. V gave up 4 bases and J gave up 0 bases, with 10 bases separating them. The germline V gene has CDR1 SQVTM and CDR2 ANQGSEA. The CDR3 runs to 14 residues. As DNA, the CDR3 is TGCAGCGTTGTAGGTACGATAGCCAAAAACATTCAGTACTTC. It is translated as CSVVGTIAKNIQYF. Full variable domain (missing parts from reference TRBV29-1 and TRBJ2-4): SAVISQKPSRDICQRGTSLTIQCQVDSQVTMMFWYRQQPGQSLTLIATANQGSEATYESGFVIDKFPISRPNLTFSTLTVSNMSPEDSSIYLCSVVGTIAKNIQYFGAGTRLSVL.

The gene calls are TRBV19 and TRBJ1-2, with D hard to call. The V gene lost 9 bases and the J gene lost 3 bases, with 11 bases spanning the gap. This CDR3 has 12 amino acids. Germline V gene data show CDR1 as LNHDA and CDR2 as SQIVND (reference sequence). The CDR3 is CASRQTDYGYTF. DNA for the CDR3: TGTGCCAGCCGCCAGACTGACTATGGCTACACCTTC.

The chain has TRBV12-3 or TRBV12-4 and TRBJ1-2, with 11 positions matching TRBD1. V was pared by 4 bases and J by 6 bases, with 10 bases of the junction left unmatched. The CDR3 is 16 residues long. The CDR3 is CASSSRRGQGVHGYTF. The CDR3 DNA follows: TGTGCCAGCAGTTCCCGGAGGGGACAGGGGGTCCATGGCTACACCTTC.

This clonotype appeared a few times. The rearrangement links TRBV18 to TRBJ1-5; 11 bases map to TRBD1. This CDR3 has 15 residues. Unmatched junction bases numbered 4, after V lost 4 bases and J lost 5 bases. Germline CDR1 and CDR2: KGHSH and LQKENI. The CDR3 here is CASSLRTGGDQPQHF. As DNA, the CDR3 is TGTGCCAGCTCACTAAGGACAGGGGGCGATCAGCCCCAGCATTTT. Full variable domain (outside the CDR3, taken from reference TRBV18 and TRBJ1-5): NAGVMQNPRHLVRRRGQEARLRCSPMKGHSHVYWYRQLPEEGLKFMVYLQKENIIDESGMPKERFSAEFPKEGPSILRIQQVVRGDSAAYFCASSLRTGGDQPQHFGDGTRLSIL.

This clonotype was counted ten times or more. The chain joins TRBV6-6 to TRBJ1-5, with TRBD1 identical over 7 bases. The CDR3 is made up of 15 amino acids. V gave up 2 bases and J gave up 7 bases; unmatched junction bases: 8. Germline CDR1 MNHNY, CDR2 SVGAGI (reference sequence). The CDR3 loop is CASSYTDRKIQPQHF. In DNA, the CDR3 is TGTGCCAGCAGTTACACGGACAGGAAGATCCAGCCCCAGCATTTT.

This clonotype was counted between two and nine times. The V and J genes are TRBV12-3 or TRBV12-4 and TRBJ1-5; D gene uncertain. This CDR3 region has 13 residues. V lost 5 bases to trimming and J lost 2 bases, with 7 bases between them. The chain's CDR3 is CASSKRGNQPQHF. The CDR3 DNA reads TGTGCCAGCAGTAAGAGGGGCAATCAGCCCCAGCATTTT.

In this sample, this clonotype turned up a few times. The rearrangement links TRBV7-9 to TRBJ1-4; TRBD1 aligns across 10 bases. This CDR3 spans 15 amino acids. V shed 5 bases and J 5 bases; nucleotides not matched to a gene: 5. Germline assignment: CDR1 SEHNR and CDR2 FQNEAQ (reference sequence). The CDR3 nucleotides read TGTGCCAGCAGCCGGGGACAGGGGAAGAATGAAAAACTGTTTTTT. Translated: CASSRGQGKNEKLFF.

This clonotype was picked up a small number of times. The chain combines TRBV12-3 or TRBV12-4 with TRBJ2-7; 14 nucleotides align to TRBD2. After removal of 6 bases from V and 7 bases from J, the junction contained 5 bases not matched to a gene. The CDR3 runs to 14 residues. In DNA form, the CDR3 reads TGTGCCAGCAGCGGACTAGCGGGAGGAGGAGAGCAGTACTTC. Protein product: CASSGLAGGGEQYF.

The CDR3 DNA is TGCAGCGTTGGGACAGGGGGGCTTGAAGCTTTCTTT. It codes for CSVGTGGLEAFF. This chain connects TRBV29-1 to TRBJ1-1, with TRBD1 matching 10 bases. Germline V gene lookup returns CDR1 SQVTM and CDR2 ANQGSEA. The CDR3 is made up of 12 amino acids. Trimming cost V 4 bases and J 7 bases; bases outside gene matches: 3. Full variable domain (rest looked up from reference TRBV29-1 and TRBJ1-1): SAVISQKPSRDICQRGTSLTIQCQVDSQVTMMFWYRQQPGQSLTLIATANQGSEATYESGFVIDKFPISRPNLTFSTLTVSNMSPEDSSIYLCSVGTGGLEAFFGQGTRLTVV.

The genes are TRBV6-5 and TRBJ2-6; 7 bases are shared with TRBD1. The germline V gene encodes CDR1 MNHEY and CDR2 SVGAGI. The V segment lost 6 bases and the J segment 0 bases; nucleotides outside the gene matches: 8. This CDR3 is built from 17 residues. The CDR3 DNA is TGTGCCAGCAGCTCGGGACAGCCGAGCTCTGGGGCCAACGTCCTGACTTTC. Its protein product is CASSSGQPSSGANVLTF.

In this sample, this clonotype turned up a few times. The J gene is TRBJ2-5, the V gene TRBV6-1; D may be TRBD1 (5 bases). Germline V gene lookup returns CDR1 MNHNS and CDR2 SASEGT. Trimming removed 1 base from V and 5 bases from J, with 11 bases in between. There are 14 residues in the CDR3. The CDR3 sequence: CASSEGDSRETQYF. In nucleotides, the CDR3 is TGTGCCAGCAGTGAAGGAGACAGTAGGGAGACCCAGTACTTC.

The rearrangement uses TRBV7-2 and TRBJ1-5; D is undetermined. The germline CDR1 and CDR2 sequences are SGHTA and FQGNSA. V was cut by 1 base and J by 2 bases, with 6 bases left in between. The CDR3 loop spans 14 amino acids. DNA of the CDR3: TGTGCCAGCAGCTTAGACAGTCGCAATCAGCCCCAGCATTTT. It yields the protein CASSLDSRNQPQHF.

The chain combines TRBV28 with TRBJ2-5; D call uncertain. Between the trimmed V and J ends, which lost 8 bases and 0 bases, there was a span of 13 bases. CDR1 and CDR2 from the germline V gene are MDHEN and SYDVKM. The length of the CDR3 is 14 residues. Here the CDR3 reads CASSDPPNQETQYF. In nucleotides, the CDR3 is TGTGCCAGCTCGGACCCTCCAAACCAAGAGACCCAGTACTTC.

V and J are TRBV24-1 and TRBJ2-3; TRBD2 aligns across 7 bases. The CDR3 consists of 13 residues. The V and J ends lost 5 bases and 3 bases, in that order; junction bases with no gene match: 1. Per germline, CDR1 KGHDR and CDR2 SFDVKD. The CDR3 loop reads CATSAGGTDTQYF. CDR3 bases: TGTGCCACCAGTGCGGGGGGTACAGATACGCAGTATTTT.

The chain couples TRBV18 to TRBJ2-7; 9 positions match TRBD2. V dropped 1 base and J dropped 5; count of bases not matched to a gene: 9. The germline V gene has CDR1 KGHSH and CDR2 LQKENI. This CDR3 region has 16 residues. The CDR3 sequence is CASSPRLAGEINEQYF. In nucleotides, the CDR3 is TGTGCCAGCTCACCACGATTAGCGGGAGAAATCAACGAGCAGTACTTC.

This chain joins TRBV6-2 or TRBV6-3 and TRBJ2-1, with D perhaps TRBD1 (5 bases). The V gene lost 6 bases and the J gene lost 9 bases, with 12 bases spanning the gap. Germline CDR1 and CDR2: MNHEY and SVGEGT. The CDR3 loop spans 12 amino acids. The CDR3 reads CASRQGLGEQFF. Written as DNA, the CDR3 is TGTGCCAGCAGGCAGGGCTTGGGTGAGCAGTTCTTC.

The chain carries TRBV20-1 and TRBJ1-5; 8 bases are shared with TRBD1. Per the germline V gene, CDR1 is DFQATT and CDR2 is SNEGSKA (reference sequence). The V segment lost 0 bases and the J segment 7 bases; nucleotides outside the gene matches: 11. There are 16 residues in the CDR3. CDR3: CSARDRRTGRGQPQHF. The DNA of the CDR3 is TGCAGTGCTAGAGATCGGCGGACAGGGAGGGGACAGCCCCAGCATTTT.

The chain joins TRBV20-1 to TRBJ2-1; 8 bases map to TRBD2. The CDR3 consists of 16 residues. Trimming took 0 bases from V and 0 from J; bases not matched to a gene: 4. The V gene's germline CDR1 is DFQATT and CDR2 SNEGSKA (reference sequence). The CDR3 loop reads CSARDIAGTSYNEQFF. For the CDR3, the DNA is TGCAGTGCTAGAGACATAGCGGGAACCTCCTACAATGAGCAGTTCTTC.

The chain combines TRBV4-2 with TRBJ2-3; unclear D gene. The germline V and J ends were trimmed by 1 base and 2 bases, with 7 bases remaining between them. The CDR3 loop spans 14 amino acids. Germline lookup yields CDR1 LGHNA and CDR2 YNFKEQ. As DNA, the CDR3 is TGTGCCAGCAGCCAAGTACTGTACACAGATACGCAGTATTTT. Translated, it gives CASSQVLYTDTQYF.

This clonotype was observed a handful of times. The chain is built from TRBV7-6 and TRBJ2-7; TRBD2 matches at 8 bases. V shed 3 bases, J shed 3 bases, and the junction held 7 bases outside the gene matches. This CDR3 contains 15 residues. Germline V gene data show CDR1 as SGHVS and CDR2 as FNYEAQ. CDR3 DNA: TGTGCCAGCAGCTTTACTAGCGGCCTATTCTACGAGCAGTACTTC. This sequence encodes CASSFTSGLFYEQYF.

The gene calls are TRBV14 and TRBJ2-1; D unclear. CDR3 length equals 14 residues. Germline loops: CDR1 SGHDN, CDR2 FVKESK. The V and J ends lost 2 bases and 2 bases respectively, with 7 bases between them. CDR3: CASSQQAPYNEQFF. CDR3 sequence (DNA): TGTGCCAGCAGCCAACAAGCGCCCTACAATGAGCAGTTCTTC.

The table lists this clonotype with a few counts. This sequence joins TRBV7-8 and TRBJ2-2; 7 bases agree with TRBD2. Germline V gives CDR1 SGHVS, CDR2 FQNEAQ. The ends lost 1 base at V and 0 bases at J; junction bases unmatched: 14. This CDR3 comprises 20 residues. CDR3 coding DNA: TGTGCCAGCAGCTTAGGGGACCCCACCCGCGGGAGTCCGAACACCGGGGAGCTGTTTTTT. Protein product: CASSLGDPTRGSPNTGELFF. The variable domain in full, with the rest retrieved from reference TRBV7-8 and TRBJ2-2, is GAGVSQSPRYKVAKRGQDVALRCDPISGHVSLFWYQQALGQGPEFLTYFQNEAQLDKSGLPSDRFFAERPEGSVSTLKIQRTQQEDSAVYLCASSLGDPTRGSPNTGELFFGEGSRLTVL.

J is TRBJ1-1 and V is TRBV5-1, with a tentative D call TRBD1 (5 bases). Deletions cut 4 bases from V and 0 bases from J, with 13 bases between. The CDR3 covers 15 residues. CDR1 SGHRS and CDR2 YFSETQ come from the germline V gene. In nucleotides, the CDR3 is TGCGCCAGCAGCCCGCCGGGACTGTTGAACACTGAAGCTTTCTTT. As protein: CASSPPGLLNTEAFF.

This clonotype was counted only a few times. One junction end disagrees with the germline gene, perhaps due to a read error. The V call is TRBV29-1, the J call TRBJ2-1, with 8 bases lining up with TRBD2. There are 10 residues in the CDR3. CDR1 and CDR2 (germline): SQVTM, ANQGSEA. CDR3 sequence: CSVAPGLDGF. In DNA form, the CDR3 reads TGCAGCGTCGCCCCGGGACTAGATGGCTTC.

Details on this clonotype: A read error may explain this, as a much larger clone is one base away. CDR3 nucleotide sequence: TGCAGTGCTAGGACCGCTGAAGCTTTCTTT. It specifies CSARTAEAFF. The chain links TRBV20-1 to TRBJ1-1; D gene ambiguous. Germline CDR1 DFQATT, CDR2 SNEGSKA (reference sequence). The CDR3 is 10 amino acids. V was cut by 3 bases and J by 6 bases, with 5 bases left in between.

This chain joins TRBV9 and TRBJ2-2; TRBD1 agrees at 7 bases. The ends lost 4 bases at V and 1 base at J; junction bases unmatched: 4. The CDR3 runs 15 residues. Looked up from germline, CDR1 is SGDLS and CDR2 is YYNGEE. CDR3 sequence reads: CASSPRTGNTGELFF. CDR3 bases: TGTGCCAGCAGCCCAAGGACAGGGAACACCGGGGAGCTGTTTTTT.

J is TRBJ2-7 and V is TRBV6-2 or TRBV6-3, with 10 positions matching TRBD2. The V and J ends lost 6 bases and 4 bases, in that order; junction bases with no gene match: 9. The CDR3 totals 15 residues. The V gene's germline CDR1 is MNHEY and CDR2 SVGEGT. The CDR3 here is CASREWTSGLYEQYF. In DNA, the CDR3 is TGTGCCAGCAGGGAATGGACTAGCGGCCTTTACGAGCAGTACTTC.

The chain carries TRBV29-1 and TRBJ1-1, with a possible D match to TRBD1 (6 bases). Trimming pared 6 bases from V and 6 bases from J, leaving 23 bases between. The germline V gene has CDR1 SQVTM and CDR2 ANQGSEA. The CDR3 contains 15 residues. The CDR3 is CSVRTRTAARAEAFF. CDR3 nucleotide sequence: TGCAGCGTCCGAACCCGGACAGCGGCAAGGGCTGAAGCTTTCTTT.

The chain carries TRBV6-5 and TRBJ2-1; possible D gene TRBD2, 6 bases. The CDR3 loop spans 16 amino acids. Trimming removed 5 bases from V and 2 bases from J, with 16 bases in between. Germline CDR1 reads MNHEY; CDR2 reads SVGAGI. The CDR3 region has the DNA TGTGCCAGCAGTCCCTGGAAGCGGGCGGCCTACAATGAGCAGTTCTTC. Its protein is CASSPWKRAAYNEQFF.

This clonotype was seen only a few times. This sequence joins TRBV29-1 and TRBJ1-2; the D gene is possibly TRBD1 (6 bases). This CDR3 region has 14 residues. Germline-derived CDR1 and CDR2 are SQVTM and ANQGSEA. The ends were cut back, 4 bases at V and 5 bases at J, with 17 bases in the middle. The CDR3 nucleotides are TGCAGCGTTGGACAAAGGACAGAAGTTTATGGCTACACCTTC. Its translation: CSVGQRTEVYGYTF. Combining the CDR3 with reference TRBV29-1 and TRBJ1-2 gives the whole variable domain SAVISQKPSRDICQRGTSLTIQCQVDSQVTMMFWYRQQPGQSLTLIATANQGSEATYESGFVIDKFPISRPNLTFSTLTVSNMSPEDSSIYLCSVGQRTEVYGYTFGSGTRLTVV.

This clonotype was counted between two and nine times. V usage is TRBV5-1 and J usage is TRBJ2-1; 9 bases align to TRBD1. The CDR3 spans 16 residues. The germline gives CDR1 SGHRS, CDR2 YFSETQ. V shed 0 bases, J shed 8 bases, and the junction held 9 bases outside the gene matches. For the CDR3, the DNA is TGCGCCAGCAGCTTGGCCCGGGACAGGGAGGCGGATGAGCAGTTCTTC. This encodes CASSLARDREADEQFF.